Presented here are 16 T cell receptor beta chains from one specimen sequenced in a study of blood T cell repertoires in COVID-19. TCRdb's table, derived via immunoSEQ multiplex PCR, lists solely in-frame clones and lacks some. This sample has almost 95,000 clones; roughly 89% occur once, and the top ten carry about 18%. The sample consisted of peripheral blood. These receptors came from a woman aged 60-75 years with COVID-19, enrolled during active disease.

CDR3 coding DNA: TGTGCCAGCAGCTTACGGGGGAACACAGATACGCAGTATTTT. Its protein product is CASSLRGNTDTQYF. This rearrangement joins TRBV7-3 to TRBJ2-3; maybe TRBD2 (6 bases). Trimming stripped 2 bases from V and 2 bases from J, with 8 bases between. This CDR3 is 14 amino acids long. Per germline, CDR1 SGHTA and CDR2 FQGTGA.

The chain combines TRBV28 with TRBJ1-5; 11 bases map to TRBD1. The CDR3 has 15 amino acids. Trimming removed 5 bases from V and 1 base from J; junction bases left unmatched: 1. The germline V gene encodes CDR1 MDHEN and CDR2 SYDVKM. For the CDR3, the DNA is TGTGCCAGCAGTCGGGACAGGGGGAGCAATCAGCCCCAGCATTTT. Translated, it gives CASSRDRGSNQPQHF.

The J gene is TRBJ1-6, the V gene TRBV7-2; 9 bases are shared with TRBD1. Trimming at V came to 3 bases and at J to 9 bases, leaving 3 bases not matched to a gene. Germline loops: CDR1 SGHTA, CDR2 FQGNSA. The CDR3 is 14 amino acids. The CDR3 loop reads CASSFRDRASPLHF. CDR3 sequence (DNA): TGTGCCAGCAGCTTTCGGGACAGGGCTTCACCCCTCCACTTT.

The rearrangement joins TRBV9 to TRBJ1-3; possible D gene TRBD1, 6 bases. CDR3 size: 14 residues. Trimming took 3 bases from V and 2 from J, leaving 9 bases between them. CDR1 and CDR2 (germline): SGDLS, YYNGEE. The CDR3 DNA reads as TGTGCCAGCAGCGGGGAGGGGGCTGGAAACACCATATATTTT. Its translation: CASSGEGAGNTIYF.

This chain joins TRBV6-6 and TRBJ2-3; D is uncertain. Trimming cost V 4 bases and J 1 base, with 6 bases left between them. Germline V gene lookup returns CDR1 MNHNY and CDR2 SVGAGI (reference sequence). This CDR3 comprises 13 residues. The CDR3 DNA follows: TGTGCCAGCAGTTTGCCAGGCACAGATACGCAGTATTTT. This codes for CASSLPGTDTQYF.

This sequence joins TRBV6-1 and TRBJ1-3, with 9 bases matching TRBD1. Germline CDR1 and CDR2: MNHNS and SASEGT. This CDR3 has 17 amino acids. Trimming took 0 bases from V and 3 from J; bases not matched to a gene: 6. CDR3 DNA sequence: TGTGCCAGCAGTGAAGCCGGATGGACAGGGGTTGGAAACACCATATATTTT. Its protein product is CASSEAGWTGVGNTIYF.

The chain is built from TRBV5-4 and TRBJ2-1, with D perhaps TRBD2 (6 bases). CDR1 SGHNT and CDR2 YYREEE come from the germline V gene (reference sequence). CDR3 size: 14 residues. V was pared by 4 bases and J by 5 bases, with 13 bases between. CDR3: CASSNLRENNEQFF. The CDR3 DNA is TGTGCCAGCAGCAACCTCCGGGAGAACAATGAGCAGTTCTTC.

V gene TRBV11-2 combines with J gene TRBJ2-1; 9 nucleotides align to TRBD2. V was clipped by 3 bases and J by 10 bases; unmatched bases: 10. CDR1 and CDR2 (germline): SGHAT, FQNNGV. This CDR3 region has 15 residues. In DNA form, the CDR3 reads TGTGCCAGCAGCTTGGGGACTAGCTCCCTATACGAGCAGTTCTTC. Protein sequence: CASSLGTSSLYEQFF.

V usage is TRBV28 and J usage is TRBJ1-2; a weak D match, TRBD1 (5 bases). CDR3 length: 13 amino acids. Germline CDR1 MDHEN, CDR2 SYDVKM. The ends were cut back, 3 bases at V and 4 bases at J, with 9 bases in the middle. CDR3 residues: CASSFFRAYGYTF. The CDR3 DNA is TGTGCCAGCAGTTTTTTCAGGGCCTATGGCTACACCTTC.

This clone turned up a few times. V and J are TRBV10-3 and TRBJ1-1, with a tentative D call TRBD1 (6 bases). V lost 7 bases to trimming and J lost 3 bases, with 15 bases between them. Germline-derived CDR1 and CDR2 are ENHRY and SYGVKD. This CDR3 is 14 amino acids long. The CDR3 nucleotides read TGTGCCATCAAAAAACAGGGAAGGGACACTGAAGCTTTCTTT. Translating gives CAIKKQGRDTEAFF.

V is TRBV6-2 or TRBV6-3 and J is TRBJ1-6; 7 bases map to TRBD1. Trimming at V came to 6 bases and at J to 6 bases, leaving 11 bases not matched to a gene. CDR3 length equals 16 residues. Germline CDR1 and CDR2: MNHEY and SVGEGT. CDR3 in amino acids: CASSRVSGGSNSPLHF. The DNA of the CDR3 is TGTGCCAGCAGCCGTGTTTCAGGGGGGAGTAATTCACCCCTCCACTTT.

The chain joins TRBV5-1 to TRBJ1-1; TRBD1 aligns across 8 bases. The CDR3 contains 15 residues. In germline, CDR1 is SGHRS, CDR2 YFSETQ. J gave up 1 base and V 0 bases, and 2 bases lay outside the gene matches. DNA of the CDR3: TGCGCCAGCAGCTTGGGAGGGACAGGGAACACTGAAGCTTTCTTT. Its translation is CASSLGGTGNTEAFF.

This chain links TRBV7-2 with TRBJ1-4, with D unresolved. The CDR3 sequence is 18 residues long. V was clipped by 0 bases and J by 7 bases, with 21 bases between them. Germline V CDR1 and CDR2: SGHTA, FQGNSA. In DNA form, the CDR3 reads TGTGCCAGCAGCTTAGCGATTGGTTTTTCGGGGATAGGTGAAAAACTGTTTTTT. The encoded protein is CASSLAIGFSGIGEKLFF.

This clone appeared once. The rearrangement joins TRBV11-3 to TRBJ2-7; tentatively, D is TRBD2 (7 bases). The V end was cut by 2 bases, the J end by 6 bases, with 14 bases between. This CDR3 has 14 amino acids. Germline CDR1 and CDR2: SGHNT and YENEEA. The CDR3, as DNA: TGTGCCAGCAGCTTAAGCCAGGGGAGGGGCGAGCAGTACTTC. Translating gives CASSLSQGRGEQYF.

This chain connects TRBV4-3 to TRBJ1-2, with D unresolved. Trimming left V 1 base short and J 1 base short, with 10 bases between. The CDR3 totals 15 residues. Germline V gives CDR1 LGHNA, CDR2 YSLEER. CDR3: CASSQARRVNYGYTF. The CDR3 nucleotides read TGCGCCAGCAGCCAAGCTCGACGGGTTAACTATGGCTACACCTTC.

The V call is TRBV6-2 or TRBV6-3, the J call TRBJ2-3, with D possibly matching TRBD2 (6 bases). Per the germline V gene, CDR1 is MNHEY and CDR2 is SVGEGT. V lost 5 bases, J lost 3 bases, and 6 bases lay in between. This CDR3 spans 12 amino acids. CDR3 coding DNA: TGTGCCAGCAGTGGGAGGACAGATACGCAGTATTTT. Translation gives CASSGRTDTQYF.